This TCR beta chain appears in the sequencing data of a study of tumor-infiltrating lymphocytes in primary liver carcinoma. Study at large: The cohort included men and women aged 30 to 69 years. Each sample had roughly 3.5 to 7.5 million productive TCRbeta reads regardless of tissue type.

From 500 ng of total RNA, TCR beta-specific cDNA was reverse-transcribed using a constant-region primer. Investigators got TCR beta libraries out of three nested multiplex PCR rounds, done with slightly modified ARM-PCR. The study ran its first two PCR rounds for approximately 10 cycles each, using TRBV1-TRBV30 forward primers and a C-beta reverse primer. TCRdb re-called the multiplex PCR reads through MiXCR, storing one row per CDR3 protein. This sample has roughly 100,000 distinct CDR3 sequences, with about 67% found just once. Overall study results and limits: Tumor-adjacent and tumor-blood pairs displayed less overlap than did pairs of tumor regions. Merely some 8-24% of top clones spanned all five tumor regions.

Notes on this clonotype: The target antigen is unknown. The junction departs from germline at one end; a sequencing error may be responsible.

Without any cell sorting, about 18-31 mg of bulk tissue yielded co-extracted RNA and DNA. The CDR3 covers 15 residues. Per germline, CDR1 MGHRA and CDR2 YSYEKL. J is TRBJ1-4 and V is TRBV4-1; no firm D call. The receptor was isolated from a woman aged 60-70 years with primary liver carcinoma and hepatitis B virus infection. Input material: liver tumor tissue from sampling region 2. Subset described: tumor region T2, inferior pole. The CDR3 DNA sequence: TGCGCCAGCAACCAAACGGGGTTAACTAATGAAAAATTGTTTTTT. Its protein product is CASNQTGLTNEKLFF.